This TCR beta chain was identified during a study of shared clonotypes between healthy human individuals. Study context: CD4 naive cells filled three plates per donor, CD4 memory three, CD8 naive two and CD8 memory one. Study-level findings and limits: Sequencing of the sorted subsets was shown by rarefaction to be incomplete despite large depth.

CDR3 size: 13 residues. Per germline, CDR1 KGHSH and CDR2 LQKENI. V dropped 2 bases and J dropped 8 bases, with 10 bases sitting between them. From CD4+ cells came CD45RA+ naive and CD45RA-negative memory subsets. Template for every sorted-subset replicate PCR totaled around 210 ng DNA, roughly 30,000 T cell genomes. Sequencing used immunoSEQ multiplex PCR; TCRdb keeps in-frame clones, though not all of them. The sample shows 190,000 or so clones, approximately 61% of them seen only once. Comment on this clone: Its specificity is not known.

Sequencing used memory CD4+ T cells sorted from blood. Subset denoted: CD45RA-negative fraction. The clonotype comes from a man aged 25-45 years in good health. This sequence joins TRBV18 and TRBJ2-1; D remains ambiguous. The chain's CDR3 is CASSPGRVHEQFF. As DNA, the CDR3 is TGTGCCAGCTCACCAGGAAGAGTACATGAGCAGTTCTTC.